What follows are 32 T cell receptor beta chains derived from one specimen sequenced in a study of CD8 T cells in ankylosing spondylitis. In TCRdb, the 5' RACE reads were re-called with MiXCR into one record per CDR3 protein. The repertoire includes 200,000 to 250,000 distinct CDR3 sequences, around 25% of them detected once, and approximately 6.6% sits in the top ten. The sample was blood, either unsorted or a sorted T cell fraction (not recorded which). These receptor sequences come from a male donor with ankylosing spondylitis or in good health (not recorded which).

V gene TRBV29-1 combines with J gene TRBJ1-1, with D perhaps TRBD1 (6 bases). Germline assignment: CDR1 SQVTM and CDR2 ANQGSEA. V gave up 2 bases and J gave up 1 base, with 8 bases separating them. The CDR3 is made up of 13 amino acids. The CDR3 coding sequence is TGCAGCGTTGAACAGGGGACGAACACTGAAGCTTTCTTT. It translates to CSVEQGTNTEAFF. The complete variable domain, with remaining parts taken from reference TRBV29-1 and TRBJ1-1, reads SAVISQKPSRDICQRGTSLTIQCQVDSQVTMMFWYRQQPGQSLTLIATANQGSEATYESGFVIDKFPISRPNLTFSTLTVSNMSPEDSSIYLCSVEQGTNTEAFFGQGTRLTVV.

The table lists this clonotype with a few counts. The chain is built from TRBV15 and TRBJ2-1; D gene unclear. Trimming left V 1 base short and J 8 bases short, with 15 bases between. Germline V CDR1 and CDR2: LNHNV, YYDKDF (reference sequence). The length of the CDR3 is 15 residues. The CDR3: CATSRGTKDGDEQFF. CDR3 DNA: TGTGCCACCAGCAGAGGAACAAAAGATGGGGATGAGCAGTTCTTC.

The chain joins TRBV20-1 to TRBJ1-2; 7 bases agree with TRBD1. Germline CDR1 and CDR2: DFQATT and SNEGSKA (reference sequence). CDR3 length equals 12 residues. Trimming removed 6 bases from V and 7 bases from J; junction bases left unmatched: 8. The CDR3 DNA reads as TGCAGTGCGCCGACAGGGATGGGTGGCTACACCTTC. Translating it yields CSAPTGMGGYTF.

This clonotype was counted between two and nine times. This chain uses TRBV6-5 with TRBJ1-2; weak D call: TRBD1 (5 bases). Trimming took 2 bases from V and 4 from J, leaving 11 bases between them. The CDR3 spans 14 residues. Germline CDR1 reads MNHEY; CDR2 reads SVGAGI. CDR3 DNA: TGTGCCAGCAGTTACCGGTTAGGGACCTATGGCTACACCTTC. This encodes CASSYRLGTYGYTF.

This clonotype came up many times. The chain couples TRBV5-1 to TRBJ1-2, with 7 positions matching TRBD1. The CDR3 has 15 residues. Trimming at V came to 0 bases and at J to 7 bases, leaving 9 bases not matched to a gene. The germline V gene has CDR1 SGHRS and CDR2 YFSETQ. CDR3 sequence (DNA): TGCGCCAGCAGCTTGGGCAACGCCCGACAGGGTGGCTACACCTTC. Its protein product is CASSLGNARQGGYTF.

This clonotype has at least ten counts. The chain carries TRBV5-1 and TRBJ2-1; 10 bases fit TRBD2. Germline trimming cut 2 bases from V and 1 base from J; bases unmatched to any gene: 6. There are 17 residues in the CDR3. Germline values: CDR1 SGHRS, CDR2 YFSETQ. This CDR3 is CASSLTGAGGSYNEQFF. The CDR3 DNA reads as TGCGCCAGCAGCTTAACGGGAGCGGGAGGGTCCTACAATGAGCAGTTCTTC.

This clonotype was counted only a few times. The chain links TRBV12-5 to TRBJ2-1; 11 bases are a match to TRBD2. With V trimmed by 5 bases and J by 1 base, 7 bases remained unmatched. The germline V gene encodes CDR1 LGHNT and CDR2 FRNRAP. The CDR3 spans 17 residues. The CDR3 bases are TGTGCTAGTGGTCAGACGGGACTAGCGGCTTCCTACAATGAGCAGTTCTTC. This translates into CASGQTGLAASYNEQFF.

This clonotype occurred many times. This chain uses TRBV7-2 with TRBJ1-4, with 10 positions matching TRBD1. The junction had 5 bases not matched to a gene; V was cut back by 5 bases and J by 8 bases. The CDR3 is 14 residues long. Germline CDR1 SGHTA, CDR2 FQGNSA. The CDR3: CASSVLGQGEKLFF. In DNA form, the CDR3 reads TGTGCCAGCAGCGTCCTGGGACAGGGGGAAAAACTGTTTTTT.

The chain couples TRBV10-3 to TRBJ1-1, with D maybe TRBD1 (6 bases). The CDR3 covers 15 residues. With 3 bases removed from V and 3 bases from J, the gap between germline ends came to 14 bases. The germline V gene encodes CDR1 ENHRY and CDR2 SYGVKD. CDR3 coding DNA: TGTGCCATCAGTGACCCTAGGGGGGGGGACACTGAAGCTTTCTTT. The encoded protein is CAISDPRGGDTEAFF.

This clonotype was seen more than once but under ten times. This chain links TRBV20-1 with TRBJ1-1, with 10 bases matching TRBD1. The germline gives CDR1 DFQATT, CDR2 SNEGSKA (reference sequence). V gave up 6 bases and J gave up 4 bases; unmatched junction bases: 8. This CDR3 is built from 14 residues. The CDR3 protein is CSATRTGGSTEAFF. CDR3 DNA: TGCAGTGCCACTCGGACAGGGGGGTCCACTGAAGCTTTCTTT.

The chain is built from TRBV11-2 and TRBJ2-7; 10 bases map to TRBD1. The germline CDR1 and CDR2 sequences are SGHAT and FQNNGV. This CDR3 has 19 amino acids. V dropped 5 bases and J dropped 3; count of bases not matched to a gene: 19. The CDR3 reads CASSPLGTGAGSGLYEQYF. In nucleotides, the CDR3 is TGTGCCAGCAGCCCGCTTGGGACAGGGGCTGGTAGCGGCCTCTACGAGCAGTACTTC.

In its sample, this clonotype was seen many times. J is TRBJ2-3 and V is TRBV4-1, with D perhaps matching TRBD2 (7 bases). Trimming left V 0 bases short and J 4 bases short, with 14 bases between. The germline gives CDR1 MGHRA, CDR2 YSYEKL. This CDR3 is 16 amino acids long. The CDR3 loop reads CASSQDKGGLPDTQYF. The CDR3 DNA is TGCGCCAGCAGCCAAGATAAAGGGGGACTACCAGATACGCAGTATTTT.

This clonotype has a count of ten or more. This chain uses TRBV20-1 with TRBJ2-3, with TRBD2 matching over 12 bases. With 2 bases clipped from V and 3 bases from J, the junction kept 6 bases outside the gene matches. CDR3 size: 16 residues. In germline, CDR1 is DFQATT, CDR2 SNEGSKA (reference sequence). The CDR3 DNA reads TGCAGTGCTAGACCCGGACTAGCGGGAAGGACAGATACGCAGTATTTT. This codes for CSARPGLAGRTDTQYF.

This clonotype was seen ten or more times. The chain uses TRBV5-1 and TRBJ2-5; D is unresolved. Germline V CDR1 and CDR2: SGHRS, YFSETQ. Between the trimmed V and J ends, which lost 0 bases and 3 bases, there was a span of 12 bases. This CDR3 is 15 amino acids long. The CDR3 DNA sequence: TGCGCCAGCAGCTTGGGGACCGGGCCCGAAGAGACCCAGTACTTC. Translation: CASSLGTGPEETQYF.

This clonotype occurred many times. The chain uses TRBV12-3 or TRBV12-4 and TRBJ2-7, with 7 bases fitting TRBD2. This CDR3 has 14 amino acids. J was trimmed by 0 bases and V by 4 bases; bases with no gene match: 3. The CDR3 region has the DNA TGTGCCAGCAGTTCAGGCGGGAGCTCCTACGAGCAGTACTTC. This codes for CASSSGGSSYEQYF.

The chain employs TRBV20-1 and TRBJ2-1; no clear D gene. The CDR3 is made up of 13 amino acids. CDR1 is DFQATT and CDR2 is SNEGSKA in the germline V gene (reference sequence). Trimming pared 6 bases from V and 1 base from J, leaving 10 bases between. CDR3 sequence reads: CSAPRLSYNEQFF. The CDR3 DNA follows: TGCAGTGCCCCGAGGTTGTCCTACAATGAGCAGTTCTTC.

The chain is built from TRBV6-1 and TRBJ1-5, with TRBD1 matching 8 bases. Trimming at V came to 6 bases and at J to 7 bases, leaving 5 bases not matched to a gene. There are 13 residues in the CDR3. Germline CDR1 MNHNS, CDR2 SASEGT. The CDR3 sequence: CASRGQGGQPQHF. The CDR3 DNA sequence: TGTGCCAGCAGAGGACAGGGCGGACAGCCCCAGCATTTT.

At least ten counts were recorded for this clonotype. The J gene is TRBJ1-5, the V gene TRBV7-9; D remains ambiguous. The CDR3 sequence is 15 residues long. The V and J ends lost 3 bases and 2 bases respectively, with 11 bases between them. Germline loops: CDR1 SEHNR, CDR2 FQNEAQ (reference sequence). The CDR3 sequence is CASSLMGSGNQPQHF. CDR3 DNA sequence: TGTGCCAGCAGCTTGATGGGATCAGGCAATCAGCCCCAGCATTTT. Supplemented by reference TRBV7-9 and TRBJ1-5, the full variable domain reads DTGVSQNPRHKITKRGQNVTFRCDPISEHNRLYWYRQTLGQGPEFLTYFQNEAQLEKSRLLSDRFSAERPKGSFSTLEIQRTEQGDSAMYLCASSLMGSGNQPQHFGDGTRLSIL.

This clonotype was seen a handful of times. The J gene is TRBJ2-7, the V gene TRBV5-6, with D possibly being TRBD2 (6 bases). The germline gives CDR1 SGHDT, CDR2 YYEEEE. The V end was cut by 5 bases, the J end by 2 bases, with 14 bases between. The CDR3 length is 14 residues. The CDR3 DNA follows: TGTGCCAGCAGTTACGGGAGAGGGACCTACGAGCAGTACTTC. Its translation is CASSYGRGTYEQYF.

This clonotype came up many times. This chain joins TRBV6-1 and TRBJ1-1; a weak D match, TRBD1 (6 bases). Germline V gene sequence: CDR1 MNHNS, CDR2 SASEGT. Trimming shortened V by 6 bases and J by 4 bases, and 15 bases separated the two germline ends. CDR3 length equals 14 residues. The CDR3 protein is CASRRRTGTTEAFF. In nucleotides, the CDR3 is TGTGCCAGCAGAAGAAGAACAGGGACCACTGAAGCTTTCTTT.

CDR3 in amino acids: CRARPLAKNIQYF. CDR3 sequence (DNA): TGCAGGGCACGGCCCTTAGCCAAAAACATTCAGTACTTC. The chain joins TRBV20-1 to TRBJ2-4; D ambiguous. CDR1 and CDR2 from the germline V gene are DFQATT and SNEGSKA (reference sequence). The CDR3 is 13 amino acids.

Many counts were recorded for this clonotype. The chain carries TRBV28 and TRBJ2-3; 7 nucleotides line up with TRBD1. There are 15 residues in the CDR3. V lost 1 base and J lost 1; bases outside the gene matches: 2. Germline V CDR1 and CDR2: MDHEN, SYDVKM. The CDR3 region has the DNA TGTGCCAGCAGTTTATCGACAGGGCGCACAGATACGCAGTATTTT. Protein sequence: CASSLSTGRTDTQYF.

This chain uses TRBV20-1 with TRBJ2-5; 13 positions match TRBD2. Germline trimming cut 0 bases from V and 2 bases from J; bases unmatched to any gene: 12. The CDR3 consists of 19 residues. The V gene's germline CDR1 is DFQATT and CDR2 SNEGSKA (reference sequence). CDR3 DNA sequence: TGCAGTGCTAGAGATTCCCAAGGGACTAGCGGGACGTCGCAAGAGACCCAGTACTTC. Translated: CSARDSQGTSGTSQETQYF.

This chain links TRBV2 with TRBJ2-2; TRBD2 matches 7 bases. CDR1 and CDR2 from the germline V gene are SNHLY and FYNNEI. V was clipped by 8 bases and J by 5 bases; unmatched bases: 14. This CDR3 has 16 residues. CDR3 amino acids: CASGRERDPLTGELFF. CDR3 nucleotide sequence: TGTGCCAGCGGACGTGAGCGGGACCCCTTAACCGGGGAGCTGTTTTTT.

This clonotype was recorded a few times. The CDR3: CSARRGSLVYEQYF. The CDR3, as DNA: TGCAGTGCTAGAAGAGGGTCCCTAGTCTACGAGCAGTACTTC. The chain is built from TRBV20-1 and TRBJ2-7; D perhaps matches TRBD2 (5 bases). The CDR3 totals 14 residues. V was cut by 2 bases and J by 3 bases, with 14 bases left in between. From germline, CDR1 is DFQATT and CDR2 SNEGSKA (reference sequence).

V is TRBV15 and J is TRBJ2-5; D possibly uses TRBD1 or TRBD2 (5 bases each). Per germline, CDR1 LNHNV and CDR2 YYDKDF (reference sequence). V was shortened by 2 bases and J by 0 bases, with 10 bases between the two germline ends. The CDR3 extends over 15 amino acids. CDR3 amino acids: CATSRTGTNQETQYF. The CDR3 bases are TGTGCCACCAGCAGAACGGGGACCAACCAAGAGACCCAGTACTTC.

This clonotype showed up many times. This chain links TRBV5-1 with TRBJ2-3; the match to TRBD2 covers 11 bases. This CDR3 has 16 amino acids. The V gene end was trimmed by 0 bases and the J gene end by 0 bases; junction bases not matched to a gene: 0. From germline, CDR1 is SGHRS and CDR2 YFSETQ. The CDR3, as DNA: TGCGCCAGCAGCTTGGGGACTAGCGGGAGCACAGATACGCAGTATTTT. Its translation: CASSLGTSGSTDTQYF.

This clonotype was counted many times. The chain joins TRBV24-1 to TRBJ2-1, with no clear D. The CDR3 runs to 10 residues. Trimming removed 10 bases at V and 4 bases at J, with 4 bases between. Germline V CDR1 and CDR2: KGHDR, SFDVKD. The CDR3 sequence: CATLYNEQFF. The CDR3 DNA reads TGTGCCACGTTGTACAATGAGCAGTTCTTC.

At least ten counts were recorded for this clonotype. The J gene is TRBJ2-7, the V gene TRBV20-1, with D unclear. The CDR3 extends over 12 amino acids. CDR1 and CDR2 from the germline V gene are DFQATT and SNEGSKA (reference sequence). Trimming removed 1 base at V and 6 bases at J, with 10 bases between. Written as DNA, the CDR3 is TGCAGTGCTAGAGGCAATCTAGGCGAGCAGTACTTC. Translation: CSARGNLGEQYF.

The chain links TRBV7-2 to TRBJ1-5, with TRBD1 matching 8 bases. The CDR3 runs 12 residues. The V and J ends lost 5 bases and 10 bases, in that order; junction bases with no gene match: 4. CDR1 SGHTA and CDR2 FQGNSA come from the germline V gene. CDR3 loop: CASSPDRGPQHF. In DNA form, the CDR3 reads TGTGCCAGCAGCCCCGACAGGGGTCCCCAGCATTTT. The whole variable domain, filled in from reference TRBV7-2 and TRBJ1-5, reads GAGVSQSPSNKVTEKGKDVELRCDPISGHTALYWYRQSLGQGLEFLIYFQGNSAPDKSGLPSDRFSAERTGGSVSTLTIQRTQQEDSAVYLCASSPDRGPQHFGDGTRLSIL.

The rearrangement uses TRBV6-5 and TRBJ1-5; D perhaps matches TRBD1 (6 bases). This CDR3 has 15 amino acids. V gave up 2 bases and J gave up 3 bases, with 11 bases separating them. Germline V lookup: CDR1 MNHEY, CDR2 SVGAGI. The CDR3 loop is CASSYGTQPNQPQHF. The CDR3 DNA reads TGTGCCAGCAGTTACGGGACACAACCCAATCAGCCCCAGCATTTT.

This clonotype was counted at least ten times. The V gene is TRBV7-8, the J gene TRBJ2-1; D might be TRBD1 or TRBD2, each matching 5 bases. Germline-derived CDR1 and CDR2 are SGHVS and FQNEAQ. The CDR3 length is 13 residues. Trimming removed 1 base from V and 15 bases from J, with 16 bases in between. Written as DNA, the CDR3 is TGTGCCAGCAGCTTAGGATGGGGGAGAGAGATGTTCTTC. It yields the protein CASSLGWGREMFF. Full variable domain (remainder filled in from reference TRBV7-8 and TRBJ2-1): GAGVSQSPRYKVAKRGQDVALRCDPISGHVSLFWYQQALGQGPEFLTYFQNEAQLDKSGLPSDRFFAERPEGSVSTLKIQRTQQEDSAVYLCASSLGWGREMFFGPGTRLTVL.